This T cell receptor (beta chain) is from a study of cytomegalovirus exposure and HLA in healthy donors. The ends lost 5 bases at V and 6 bases at J; junction bases unmatched: 10. Germline V gene sequence: CDR1 SEHNR, CDR2 FQNEAQ (reference sequence). This CDR3 has 17 residues. Vbeta (60) and Jbeta (13) primers were used in the PCR. TCRdb's copy holds only in-frame clones and misses some; the assay was immunoSEQ multiplex PCR. This table holds roughly 180,000 clones, around four fifths found once. The receptor comes from a man aged 30 to 45 in good health and CMV-seronegative. The chain links TRBV7-9 to TRBJ2-2; TRBD1 matches 12 bases. The sequencing sample was made of PBMCs. The CDR3 protein is CASSTRPGQGAAGELFF. CDR3 nucleotide sequence: TGTGCCAGCAGCACTCGCCCGGGACAGGGGGCTGCCGGGGAGCTGTTTTTT.